This T cell receptor beta chain is from a study of T cells in Graves' hyperthyroidism and ophthalmopathy. This clonotype was detected only a few times. No antigen is known for it. General study results and limits: Ophthalmopathy was told apart from stable hyperthyroidism by a 13 V-J model.

There were TCR beta CDR3 regions amplified from RNA transcripts. TCR CDR3 underwent first-round RT-PCR with the HTBI primer set. TCRdb called the multiplex PCR reads again in MiXCR, with one record for every CDR3 protein. The data contain 490,000 or so distinct CDR3 sequences, under 25% of them singletons. V shed 0 bases and J 7 bases; nucleotides not matched to a gene: 12. The CDR3 has 17 residues. The germline CDR1 and CDR2 sequences are SEHNR and FQNEAQ (reference sequence). The sample was blood. The source is a woman between 65 and 79 years old with Graves' ophthalmopathy. V usage is TRBV7-9 and J usage is TRBJ2-1; 7 bases are a match to TRBD2. CDR3 coding DNA: TGTGCCAGCAGCTTAGCGGGAGGGTTGGGCGAGGTGAATGAGCAGTTCTTC. Encoded protein: CASSLAGGLGEVNEQFF.